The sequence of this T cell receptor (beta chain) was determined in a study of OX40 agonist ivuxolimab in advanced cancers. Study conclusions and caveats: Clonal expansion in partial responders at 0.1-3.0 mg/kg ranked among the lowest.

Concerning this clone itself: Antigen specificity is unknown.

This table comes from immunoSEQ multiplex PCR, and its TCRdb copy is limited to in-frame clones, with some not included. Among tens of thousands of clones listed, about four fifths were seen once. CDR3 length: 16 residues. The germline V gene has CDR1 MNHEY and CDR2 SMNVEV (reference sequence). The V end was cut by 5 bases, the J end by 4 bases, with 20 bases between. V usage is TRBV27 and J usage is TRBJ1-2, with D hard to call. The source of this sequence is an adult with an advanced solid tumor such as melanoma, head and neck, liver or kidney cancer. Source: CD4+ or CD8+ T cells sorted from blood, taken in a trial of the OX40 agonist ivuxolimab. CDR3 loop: CASSLSGEGNLYGYTF. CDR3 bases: TGTGCCAGCAGTCTCTCCGGGGAAGGGAACCTCTATGGCTACACCTTC.